These 18 T cell receptor beta chains originate from one sample sequenced in a study of naive and memory T cell subsets. Whole-study findings and limits: Possibly reflecting memory cells re-expressing CD45RA, a few larger clonotypes occurred in naive repertoires, especially CD8.

For these TCRs, the target antigens are not known. The beta constant-region primer was an equimolar mix of two oligonucleotides covering TRBC1 and TRBC2. Nested alpha and beta constant-region primers with the SP2 primer drove four PCR rounds on ligated cDNA. MiXCR was run by TCRdb on the UMI-ligation and nested PCR reads, yielding one entry per CDR3 protein. The sample consists of tens of thousands of distinct CDR3 sequences, over 9% of them appearing once. The specimen was naive CD4+ T cells from blood. Receptors were obtained from a human donor in good health.

This clonotype has a handful of counts. The chain uses TRBV6-2 or TRBV6-3 and TRBJ1-1; D is ambiguous. The germline V gene encodes CDR1 MNHEY and CDR2 SVGEGT. The CDR3 totals 14 residues. The ends were cut back, 8 bases at V and 2 bases at J, with 15 bases in the middle. The CDR3 protein is CASGRYLRNTEAFF. Here the CDR3 DNA reads TGTGCCAGCGGGAGATACCTCCGAAACACTGAAGCTTTCTTT.

This clonotype was seen ten or more times. This chain links TRBV19 with TRBJ2-7; maybe TRBD1 (6 bases). V shed 6 bases and J shed 6 bases, with 21 bases lying between them. The CDR3 has 15 residues. Per the germline V gene, CDR1 is LNHDA and CDR2 is SQIVND (reference sequence). DNA of the CDR3: TGTGCCAGTAGCAACCAACCCGGGACAACATCCGAGCAGTACTTC. Translated: CASSNQPGTTSEQYF.

The rearrangement uses TRBV3-1 and TRBJ1-1, with 9 bases aligning to TRBD1. Germline-derived CDR1 and CDR2 are LGHDT and YNNKEL (reference sequence). The CDR3 is made up of 14 amino acids. V gave up 0 bases and J gave up 5 bases; unmatched junction bases: 1. CDR3: CASSQDGQGTEAFF. The DNA for the CDR3 is TGTGCCAGCAGCCAAGACGGACAGGGGACTGAAGCTTTCTTT. Filled out from reference TRBV3-1 and TRBJ1-1, the complete variable domain reads DTAVSQTPKYLVTQMGNDKSIKCEQNLGHDTMYWYKQDSKKFLKIMFSYNNKELIINETVPNRFSPKSPDKAHLNLHINSLELGDSAVYFCASSQDGQGTEAFFGQGTRLTVV.

There are many counts of this clonotype. V usage is TRBV29-1 and J usage is TRBJ1-1; D may be TRBD1 (6 bases). The CDR3 is 13 residues long. Trimming shortened V by 7 bases and J by 0 bases, and 12 bases separated the two germline ends. CDR1 and CDR2 from the germline V gene are SQVTM and ANQGSEA. CDR3 region: CSATGLMNTEAFF. The CDR3 bases are TGCAGCGCCACAGGGCTCATGAACACTGAAGCTTTCTTT. Full variable domain (rest looked up from reference TRBV29-1 and TRBJ1-1): SAVISQKPSRDICQRGTSLTIQCQVDSQVTMMFWYRQQPGQSLTLIATANQGSEATYESGFVIDKFPISRPNLTFSTLTVSNMSPEDSSIYLCSATGLMNTEAFFGQGTRLTVV.

This chain uses TRBV9 with TRBJ2-7; D is possibly TRBD1 (6 bases). CDR3 length equals 16 residues. Germline loops: CDR1 SGDLS, CDR2 YYNGEE. Trimming removed 0 bases from V and 6 bases from J, with 19 bases in between. As DNA, the CDR3 is TGTGCCAGCAGCGTAGGGCCAACAGGGTTCAACTCCGAGCAGTACTTC. Protein sequence: CASSVGPTGFNSEQYF.

This clonotype was found a few times. The chain uses TRBV7-6 and TRBJ1-1, with unresolved D. V lost 1 base and J lost 1, with 10 bases in between. Germline-derived CDR1 and CDR2 are SGHVS and FNYEAQ. The CDR3 covers 15 residues. Here the CDR3 reads CASSLGVLTNTEAFF. The CDR3 DNA is TGTGCCAGCAGCTTAGGTGTACTGACGAACACTGAAGCTTTCTTT.

This clonotype was observed a few times. V usage is TRBV29-1 and J usage is TRBJ2-3, with TRBD2 identical over 15 bases. The germline V gene encodes CDR1 SQVTM and CDR2 ANQGSEA. The ends lost 6 bases at V and 2 bases at J; junction bases unmatched: 9. The CDR3 runs 17 residues. Here the CDR3 reads CSVPGLAGGSHTDTQYF. CDR3 nucleotide sequence: TGCAGCGTCCCCGGACTAGCGGGGGGGTCCCACACAGATACGCAGTATTTT.

This clonotype was observed a handful of times. V and J are TRBV24-1 and TRBJ2-7, with D uncertain. Per the germline V gene, CDR1 is KGHDR and CDR2 is SFDVKD. This CDR3 comprises 13 residues. Trimming pared 7 bases from V and 5 bases from J, leaving 14 bases between. The CDR3 sequence is CATSDSGRDEQYF. CDR3 in DNA: TGTGCCACCAGCGATAGTGGGCGCGACGAGCAGTACTTC.

V gene TRBV6-5 combines with J gene TRBJ1-1; no clear D gene. V gave up 0 bases and J gave up 6 bases, with 11 bases separating them. Germline V gives CDR1 MNHEY, CDR2 SVGAGI. The CDR3 is 14 amino acids. CDR3 amino acids: CASSYSGVKSEAFF. In DNA form, the CDR3 reads TGTGCCAGCAGTTACTCGGGAGTTAAGTCTGAAGCTTTCTTT.

This clonotype appeared many times. V usage is TRBV24-1 and J usage is TRBJ2-1, with D perhaps given as TRBD1 or TRBD2 (5 bases each). The germline CDR1 and CDR2 sequences are KGHDR and SFDVKD. The V and J ends lost 7 bases and 4 bases respectively, with 19 bases between them. This CDR3 is built from 16 residues. The CDR3 DNA follows: TGTGCCACCAGCAAAAACCGGGACGCCAGGTACAATGAGCAGTTCTTC. Amino acid sequence: CATSKNRDARYNEQFF.

The chain employs TRBV7-9 and TRBJ1-2, with D tentatively TRBD1 (5 bases). The CDR3 totals 14 residues. With 6 bases removed from V and 0 bases from J, the gap between germline ends came to 11 bases. CDR1 is SEHNR, CDR2 FQNEAQ, per germline (reference sequence). The CDR3 nucleotides read TGTGCCAGCAGTCCGCCGGGGGCTAACTATGGCTACACCTTC. It yields the protein CASSPPGANYGYTF.

The rearrangement links TRBV6-6 to TRBJ2-5; 10 bases line up with TRBD1. This CDR3 has 16 residues. V shed 10 bases, J shed 7 bases, and the junction held 18 bases outside the gene matches. Germline V CDR1 and CDR2: MNHNY, SVGAGI (reference sequence). The CDR3 is CATFYTGQGLGRTQYF. As DNA, the CDR3 is TGTGCCACCTTTTACACGGGACAGGGGTTGGGGAGGACCCAGTACTTC.

This clonotype was recorded a few times. The chain is built from TRBV7-6 and TRBJ2-4; TRBD1 matches 8 bases. CDR3 length: 16 residues. The V gene end was trimmed by 5 bases and the J gene end by 2 bases; junction bases not matched to a gene: 8. Per the germline V gene, CDR1 is SGHVS and CDR2 is FNYEAQ. The CDR3 spells CASSPQGAGTKNIQYF. CDR3 DNA sequence: TGTGCCAGCAGCCCCCAGGGGGCAGGAACCAAAAACATTCAGTACTTC.

The table lists this clonotype with many counts. This chain's CDR3 is CASSLLAATYEQYF. CDR3 DNA: TGTGCCAGCAGTCTACTAGCGGCAACCTACGAGCAGTACTTC. The chain is built from TRBV7-9 and TRBJ2-7; 8 bases map to TRBD2. This CDR3 is built from 14 residues. Germline V gene data show CDR1 as SEHNR and CDR2 as FQNEAQ (reference sequence). The J segment lost 2 bases and the V segment lost 6 bases, leaving 6 bases of the junction unmatched.

This clonotype was counted ten times or more. J is TRBJ2-1 and V is TRBV5-1; the D is unclear. V lost 0 bases and J 3 bases, leaving 13 bases between the germline ends. Germline values: CDR1 SGHRS, CDR2 YFSETQ. The CDR3 is made up of 16 amino acids. CDR3 DNA: TGCGCCAGCAGCTTGGTATCAGGATCCCTCTACAATGAGCAGTTCTTC. Translation gives CASSLVSGSLYNEQFF.

This clonotype occurred a few times. V gene TRBV12-3 or TRBV12-4 combines with J gene TRBJ2-3; D unclear. The CDR3 runs 12 residues. V was clipped by 0 bases and J by 10 bases, with 8 bases between them. CDR3 amino acids: CASSLAQSSQYF. The CDR3 coding sequence is TGTGCCAGCAGTTTAGCCCAGAGTTCGCAGTATTTT.

This clonotype was observed at least ten times. The V gene is TRBV11-3, the J gene TRBJ2-1; D ambiguous. The V end lost 1 base, the J end lost 3 bases, and 10 bases lay between the germline ends. Germline V gene lookup returns CDR1 SGHNT and CDR2 YENEEA. The CDR3 is made up of 15 amino acids. This CDR3 reads CASSLGVEVYNEQFF. The CDR3 DNA follows: TGTGCCAGCAGCTTAGGGGTAGAGGTCTACAATGAGCAGTTCTTC.

The J gene is TRBJ2-7, the V gene TRBV27; 8 bases fit TRBD1. Germline V CDR1 and CDR2: MNHEY, SMNVEV (reference sequence). This CDR3 has 13 amino acids. V lost 6 bases, J lost 5 bases, and 6 bases stayed unmatched. CDR3: CASRRQGPNEQYF. The DNA of the CDR3 is TGTGCCAGCAGACGACAGGGGCCTAACGAGCAGTACTTC.